The rows below give T cell receptor beta chains drawn from one sample of a study of OX40 agonist ivuxolimab in advanced cancers. Sequenced by immunoSEQ multiplex PCR; TCRdb stores in-frame clones only, minus some. This table has 35,000 to 45,000 clones, about 82% appearing once. This specimen was CD4+ or CD8+ T cells sorted from blood, taken in a trial of the OX40 agonist ivuxolimab. These receptors originate from an adult with an advanced solid tumor such as melanoma, head and neck, liver or kidney cancer. Each CDR3 is given with its conserved first and last residue. The order of the fields is D gene, V gene, J gene, clone size, CDR3 protein, CDR3 DNA. The D gene is left open where the match is weak. A row's size may be missing; if present it is once, few, many or a size class.

d_call: TRBD1; v_call: TRBV7-2; j_call: TRBJ1-2; clone_size: NA; cdr3_aa: CASSSDLGQGFGYFYGYTF; cdr3_nt: TGTGCCAGCAGCTCCGACCTGGGACAGGGGTTTGGGTATTTCTATGGCTACACCTTC
d_call: NA; v_call: TRBV21-1; j_call: TRBJ2-3; clone_size: NA; cdr3_aa: CASSKVGREGTDTQYF; cdr3_nt: TGTGCCAGCAGCAAAGTGGGGCGGGAGGGCACAGATACGCAGTATTTT
d_call: TRBD2; v_call: TRBV2; j_call: TRBJ2-7; clone_size: NA; cdr3_aa: CASSDPGGPSYEQYF; cdr3_nt: TGTGCCAGCAGTGATCCGGGAGGCCCCTCTTACGAGCAGTACTTC
d_call: TRBD1; v_call: TRBV28; j_call: TRBJ2-5; clone_size: NA; cdr3_aa: CASSSDRGGKETQYF; cdr3_nt: TGTGCCAGCAGTTCGGACAGGGGTGGTAAAGAGACCCAGTACTTC
d_call: NA; v_call: TRBV12-5; j_call: TRBJ1-2; clone_size: NA; cdr3_aa: CASRTRDGYTF; cdr3_nt: TGTGCTAGCCGGACGAGGGATGGCTACACCTTC
d_call: NA; v_call: TRBV28; j_call: TRBJ1-2; clone_size: once; cdr3_aa: CASSLVGSIYGYTF; cdr3_nt: TGTGCCAGCAGTTTAGTAGGCAGCATCTATGGCTACACCTTC
d_call: NA; v_call: TRBV5-8; j_call: TRBJ2-1; clone_size: NA; cdr3_aa: CASSPGSHPAYEQFF; cdr3_nt: TGTGCCAGCAGCCCGGGAAGCCATCCGGCCTATGAGCAGTTCTTC
d_call: TRBD2; v_call: TRBV6-5; j_call: TRBJ2-1; clone_size: NA; cdr3_aa: CASSYAGGEQFF; cdr3_nt: TGTGCCAGCAGTTACGCGGGGGGTGAGCAGTTCTTC
d_call: NA; v_call: TRBV7-2; j_call: TRBJ2-7; clone_size: NA; cdr3_aa: CASSYSGSRHEQYF; cdr3_nt: TGTGCCAGCAGCTACTCGGGCAGTCGCCACGAGCAGTACTTC
d_call: NA; v_call: TRBV11-2; j_call: TRBJ2-3; clone_size: NA; cdr3_aa: CASRTEVTDTQYF; cdr3_nt: TGTGCCAGCAGAACAGAAGTCACAGATACGCAGTATTTT
d_call: NA; v_call: TRBV18; j_call: TRBJ1-2; clone_size: NA; cdr3_aa: CASSPFEFYGYTF; cdr3_nt: TGTGCCAGCTCCCCTTTCGAATTCTATGGCTACACCTTC
d_call: NA; v_call: TRBV5-4; j_call: TRBJ2-3; clone_size: NA; cdr3_aa: CASSFQDTQYF; cdr3_nt: TGTGCCAGCAGCTTCCAGGATACGCAGTATTTT
d_call: TRBD2; v_call: TRBV28; j_call: TRBJ2-2; clone_size: NA; cdr3_aa: CASPPGRARDTGELFF; cdr3_nt: TGTGCCAGCCCCCCCGGGAGGGCCAGGGACACCGGGGAGCTGTTTTTT
d_call: NA; v_call: TRBV10-3; j_call: TRBJ2-7; clone_size: NA; cdr3_aa: CAISERDFSYEQYF; cdr3_nt: TGTGCCATCAGTGAGCGGGACTTCTCCTACGAGCAGTACTTC
d_call: NA; v_call: TRBV6-5; j_call: TRBJ2-7; clone_size: NA; cdr3_aa: CASSRNSPYEQYF; cdr3_nt: TGTGCCAGCAGTAGAAACTCTCCCTACGAGCAGTACTTC
d_call: TRBD1; v_call: TRBV7-9; j_call: TRBJ2-3; clone_size: NA; cdr3_aa: CASSTTGMGQDTQYF; cdr3_nt: TGTGCCAGCAGCACCACAGGGATGGGACAGGATACGCAGTATTTT
d_call: NA; v_call: TRBV9; j_call: TRBJ2-6; clone_size: NA; cdr3_aa: CASSPRTVLFSGANVLTF; cdr3_nt: TGTGCCAGCAGCCCACGGACAGTTCTATTCTCTGGGGCCAACGTCCTGACTTTC
d_call: NA; v_call: TRBV19; j_call: TRBJ2-2; clone_size: few; cdr3_aa: CASSILSVTGELFF; cdr3_nt: TGTGCCAGTAGTATACTTAGCGTTACCGGGGAGCTGTTTTTT
d_call: NA; v_call: TRBV19; j_call: TRBJ2-7; clone_size: once; cdr3_aa: CASSIPHSTGEQYF; cdr3_nt: TGTGCCAGTAGTATCCCCCATTCAACTGGCGAGCAGTACTTC
d_call: TRBD2; v_call: TRBV7-9; j_call: TRBJ2-7; clone_size: NA; cdr3_aa: CASSPPGSGLYEQYF; cdr3_nt: TGTGCCAGCAGCCCGCCGGGTAGCGGGTTATACGAGCAGTACTTC
d_call: TRBD2; v_call: TRBV27; j_call: TRBJ2-1; clone_size: NA; cdr3_aa: CASSGTSVYNEQFF; cdr3_nt: TGTGCCAGCAGTGGGACTAGCGTTTACAATGAGCAGTTCTTC
d_call: NA; v_call: TRBV11-3; j_call: TRBJ2-5; clone_size: NA; cdr3_aa: CASSKLEGQETQYF; cdr3_nt: TGTGCCAGCAGCAAACTAGAGGGCCAAGAGACCCAGTACTTC
d_call: NA; v_call: TRBV5-1; j_call: TRBJ2-2; clone_size: NA; cdr3_aa: CASSLGMTQNTGELFF; cdr3_nt: TGCGCCAGCAGCTTGGGGATGACACAGAACACCGGGGAGCTGTTTTTT
d_call: NA; v_call: TRBV9; j_call: TRBJ2-1; clone_size: NA; cdr3_aa: CASSVVGGVNEQFF; cdr3_nt: TGTGCCAGCAGCGTAGTCGGTGGGGTAAATGAGCAGTTCTTC
d_call: TRBD2; v_call: TRBV5-1; j_call: TRBJ2-7; clone_size: NA; cdr3_aa: CASSLATSHPGEQYF; cdr3_nt: TGCGCCAGCAGCTTAGCGACTAGCCACCCGGGGGAGCAGTACTTC
d_call: NA; v_call: TRBV28; j_call: TRBJ2-1; clone_size: once; cdr3_aa: CASSPPGEDEQFF; cdr3_nt: TGTGCCAGCAGTCCGCCGGGTGAGGATGAGCAGTTCTTC
d_call: NA; v_call: TRBV28; j_call: TRBJ2-4; clone_size: NA; cdr3_aa: CASSYHRGLNIQYF; cdr3_nt: TGTGCCAGCAGCTATCACCGGGGCCTAAACATTCAGTACTTC
d_call: NA; v_call: TRBV2; j_call: TRBJ2-7; clone_size: NA; cdr3_aa: CASKQVLGEQYF; cdr3_nt: TGTGCCAGCAAACAGGTCCTCGGGGAGCAGTACTTC
d_call: TRBD2; v_call: TRBV5-8; j_call: TRBJ2-1; clone_size: once; cdr3_aa: CASSLAGPNNEQFF; cdr3_nt: TGTGCCAGCAGCTTAGCGGGGCCTAACAATGAGCAGTTCTTC
d_call: NA; v_call: TRBV15; j_call: TRBJ1-3; clone_size: NA; cdr3_aa: CATSSWADDGNTIYF; cdr3_nt: TGTGCCACCAGCAGTTGGGCAGATGATGGAAACACCATATATTTT
d_call: TRBD1; v_call: TRBV23-1; j_call: TRBJ2-3; clone_size: NA; cdr3_aa: CASSQPGTGDSGDTQYF; cdr3_nt: TGCGCCAGCAGTCAACCCGGGACAGGGGATTCGGGAGATACGCAGTATTTT
d_call: TRBD1; v_call: TRBV19; j_call: TRBJ2-3; clone_size: NA; cdr3_aa: CASSIEYSAWTGSTDTQYF; cdr3_nt: TGTGCCAGTAGTATAGAGTATTCGGCCTGGACAGGGAGCACAGATACGCAGTATTTT
d_call: TRBD2; v_call: TRBV6-5; j_call: TRBJ2-7; clone_size: NA; cdr3_aa: CASSSGASGSYEQYF; cdr3_nt: TGTGCCAGCAGTTCCGGGGCTAGCGGGAGTTACGAGCAGTACTTC
d_call: NA; v_call: TRBV19; j_call: TRBJ1-2; clone_size: once; cdr3_aa: CASQPTPAVGYTF; cdr3_nt: TGTGCCAGTCAACCGACTCCGGCGGTAGGCTACACCTTC
d_call: NA; v_call: TRBV12-2; j_call: TRBJ1-5; clone_size: few; cdr3_aa: CASRLGEGAQPQHF; cdr3_nt: TGTGCAAGTCGCTTAGGGGAGGGTGCTCAGCCCCAGCATTTT
d_call: NA; v_call: TRBV9; j_call: TRBJ2-7; clone_size: once; cdr3_aa: CASSVGGGTYEQYF; cdr3_nt: TGTGCCAGCAGCGTAGGGGGAGGAACCTACGAGCAGTACTTC
d_call: NA; v_call: TRBV27; j_call: TRBJ1-3; clone_size: NA; cdr3_aa: CASRYNIRGNTIYF; cdr3_nt: TGTGCCAGCAGATACAACATTAGGGGAAACACCATATATTTT
d_call: NA; v_call: TRBV27; j_call: TRBJ2-7; clone_size: NA; cdr3_aa: CASSYNHEQYF; cdr3_nt: TGTGCCAGCAGTTATAACCACGAGCAGTACTTC
d_call: NA; v_call: TRBV9; j_call: TRBJ2-2; clone_size: NA; cdr3_aa: CASSVSARGTGELFF; cdr3_nt: TGTGCCAGCAGCGTAAGCGCTCGGGGCACCGGGGAGCTGTTTTTT
d_call: NA; v_call: TRBV7-9; j_call: TRBJ2-7; clone_size: NA; cdr3_aa: CASSPQKSMGREQYF; cdr3_nt: TGTGCCAGCAGCCCCCAAAAGTCAATGGGGCGCGAGCAGTACTTC
d_call: NA; v_call: TRBV30; j_call: TRBJ2-5; clone_size: NA; cdr3_aa: CAWTPGRQQETQYF; cdr3_nt: TGTGCCTGGACACCGGGACGGCAGCAAGAGACCCAGTACTTC
d_call: NA; v_call: TRBV28; j_call: TRBJ1-1; clone_size: NA; cdr3_aa: CASSPALRNTEAFF; cdr3_nt: TGTGCCAGCAGTCCGGCCCTTAGGAACACTGAAGCTTTCTTT
d_call: NA; v_call: TRBV2; j_call: TRBJ2-1; clone_size: NA; cdr3_aa: CASKGVSEQFF; cdr3_nt: TGTGCCAGCAAAGGGGTGAGTGAGCAGTTCTTC
d_call: NA; v_call: TRBV28; j_call: TRBJ2-1; clone_size: NA; cdr3_aa: CASTTWQNYNEQFF; cdr3_nt: TGTGCCAGTACTACCTGGCAAAACTACAATGAGCAGTTCTTC
d_call: NA; v_call: TRBV27; j_call: TRBJ1-2; clone_size: NA; cdr3_aa: CASSSRQGTFYGYTF; cdr3_nt: TGTGCCAGCAGTTCCAGACAAGGAACCTTCTATGGCTACACCTTC